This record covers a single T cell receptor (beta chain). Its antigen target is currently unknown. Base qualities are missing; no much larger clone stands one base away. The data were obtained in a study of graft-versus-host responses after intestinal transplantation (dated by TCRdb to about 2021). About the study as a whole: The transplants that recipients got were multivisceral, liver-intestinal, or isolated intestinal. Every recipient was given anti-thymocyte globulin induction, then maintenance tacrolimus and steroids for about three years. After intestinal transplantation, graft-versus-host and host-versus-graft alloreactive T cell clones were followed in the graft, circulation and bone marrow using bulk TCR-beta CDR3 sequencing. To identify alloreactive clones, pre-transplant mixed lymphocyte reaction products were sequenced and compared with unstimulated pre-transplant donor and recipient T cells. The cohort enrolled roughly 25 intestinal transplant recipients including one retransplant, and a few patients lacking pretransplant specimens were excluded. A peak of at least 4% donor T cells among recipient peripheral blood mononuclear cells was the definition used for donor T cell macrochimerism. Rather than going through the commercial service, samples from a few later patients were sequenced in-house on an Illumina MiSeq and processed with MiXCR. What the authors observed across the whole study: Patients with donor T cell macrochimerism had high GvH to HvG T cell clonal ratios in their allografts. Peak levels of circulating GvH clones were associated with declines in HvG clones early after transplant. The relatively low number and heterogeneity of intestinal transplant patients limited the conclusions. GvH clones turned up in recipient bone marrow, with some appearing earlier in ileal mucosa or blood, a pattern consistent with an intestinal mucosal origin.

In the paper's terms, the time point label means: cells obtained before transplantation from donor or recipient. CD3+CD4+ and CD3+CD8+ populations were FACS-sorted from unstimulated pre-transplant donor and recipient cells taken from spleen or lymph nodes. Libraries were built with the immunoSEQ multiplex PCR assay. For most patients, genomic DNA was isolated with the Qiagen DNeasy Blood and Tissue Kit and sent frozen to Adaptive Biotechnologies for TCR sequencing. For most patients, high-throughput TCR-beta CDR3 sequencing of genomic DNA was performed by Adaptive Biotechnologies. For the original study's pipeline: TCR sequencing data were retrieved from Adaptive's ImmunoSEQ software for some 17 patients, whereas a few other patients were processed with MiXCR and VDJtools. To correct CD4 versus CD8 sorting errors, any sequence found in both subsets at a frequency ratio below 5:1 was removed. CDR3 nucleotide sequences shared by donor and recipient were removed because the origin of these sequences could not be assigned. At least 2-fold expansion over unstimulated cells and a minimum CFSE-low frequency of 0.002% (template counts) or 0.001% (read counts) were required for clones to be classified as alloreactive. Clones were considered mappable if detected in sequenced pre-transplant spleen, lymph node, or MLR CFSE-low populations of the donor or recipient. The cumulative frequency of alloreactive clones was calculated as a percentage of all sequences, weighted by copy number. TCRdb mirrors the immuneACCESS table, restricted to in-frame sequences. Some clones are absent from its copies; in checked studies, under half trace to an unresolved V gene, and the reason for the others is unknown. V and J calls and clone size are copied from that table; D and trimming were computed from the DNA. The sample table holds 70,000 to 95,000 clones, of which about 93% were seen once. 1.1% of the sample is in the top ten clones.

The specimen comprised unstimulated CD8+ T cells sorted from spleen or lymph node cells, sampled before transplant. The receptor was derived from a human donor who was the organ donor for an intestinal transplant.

The CDR3 loop reads CASSGTGGLYGYTF. The nucleotides read TGTGCCAGCAGTGGGACAGGGGGCCTCTATGGCTACACCTTC. The sequence joins TRBV6-5 to TRBJ1-2, with 12 bases matching TRBD1. Reading the germline V gene gives CDR1 MNHEY and CDR2 SVGAGI. Counted from cysteine to phenylalanine, this CDR3 has 14 amino acids. Only the CDR3 DNA stays, 42 bases, in frame from base 1. V is cut back by 5 bases and J by 4 bases, with 2 bases in the junction unmatched.